This T cell receptor beta chain appears in the sequencing data of a study of blood T cells in healthy people across ages. PCR was performed a second time for about 7 to 12 cycles using a sample-barcoded 5' primer and a J-beta primer mix. Through a template-switch adaptor with 12 random nucleotides, each cDNA molecule received a tag. TCRdb used MiXCR to reprocess the 5' RACE reads, holding one entry per CDR3 protein. In the table there are hundreds of thousands of distinct CDR3 sequences, more than 20% of which are singletons. This CDR3 contains 16 residues. Germline values: CDR1 MNHEY, CDR2 SVGAGI. The V end was cut by 2 bases, the J end by 1 base, with 14 bases between. This clonotype was observed a handful of times. The same specimen was also included in a second study, on T cells of mothers and their children. As that study records: Whether related or unrelated, pairs show similar shaping of TCR recombination output by thymic selection. Related mother-child pairs shared marginally more repertoire than unrelated pairs, though not significantly.

The chain is built from TRBV6-5 and TRBJ2-5; TRBD2 might be the D (6 bases). This sequence originates from a boy under 18 in good health. Sequences were obtained from blood. DNA of the CDR3: TGTGCCAGCAGTTACCGGGGGTCAGGGCTCCAAGAGACCCAGTACTTC. It codes for CASSYRGSGLQETQYF.